Given below is one TCR beta chain in context. Antigen specificity is unknown. Generated by immunoSEQ multiplex PCR, the TCRdb table keeps only in-frame clones and is missing some. The table has roughly 96,000 clones, 85% to 95% seen once. These data belong to a study of PD-1 blockade in classical Hodgkin lymphoma. Study-level results: Complete responders' baseline diversity resembled that of newly diagnosed patients. Relapsed/refractory patients reportedly had the lowest baseline TCR diversity, below newly diagnosed patients, who were below healthy donors.

Time point given: cycle 4 day 1 (C4D1), after 6 weeks of nivolumab. Every patient experienced relapse after autologous stem cell transplantation, and brentuximab vedotin exposure varied. Under best response, outcomes were complete response, partial response or progressive disease. Germline CDR1 reads MNHEY; CDR2 reads SMNVEV (reference sequence). V was trimmed by 3 bases and J by 4 bases, leaving 7 bases between them. The CDR3 totals 13 residues. Specimen: peripheral blood mononuclear cells (PBMCs), collected before the fourth cycle of nivolumab. The gene calls are TRBV27 and TRBJ1-5; unclear D gene. This TCR came from a human donor with classical Hodgkin lymphoma. The CDR3 loop is CASSFLGNQPQHF. DNA for the CDR3: TGTGCCAGCAGTTTCCTCGGGAATCAGCCCCAGCATTTT.